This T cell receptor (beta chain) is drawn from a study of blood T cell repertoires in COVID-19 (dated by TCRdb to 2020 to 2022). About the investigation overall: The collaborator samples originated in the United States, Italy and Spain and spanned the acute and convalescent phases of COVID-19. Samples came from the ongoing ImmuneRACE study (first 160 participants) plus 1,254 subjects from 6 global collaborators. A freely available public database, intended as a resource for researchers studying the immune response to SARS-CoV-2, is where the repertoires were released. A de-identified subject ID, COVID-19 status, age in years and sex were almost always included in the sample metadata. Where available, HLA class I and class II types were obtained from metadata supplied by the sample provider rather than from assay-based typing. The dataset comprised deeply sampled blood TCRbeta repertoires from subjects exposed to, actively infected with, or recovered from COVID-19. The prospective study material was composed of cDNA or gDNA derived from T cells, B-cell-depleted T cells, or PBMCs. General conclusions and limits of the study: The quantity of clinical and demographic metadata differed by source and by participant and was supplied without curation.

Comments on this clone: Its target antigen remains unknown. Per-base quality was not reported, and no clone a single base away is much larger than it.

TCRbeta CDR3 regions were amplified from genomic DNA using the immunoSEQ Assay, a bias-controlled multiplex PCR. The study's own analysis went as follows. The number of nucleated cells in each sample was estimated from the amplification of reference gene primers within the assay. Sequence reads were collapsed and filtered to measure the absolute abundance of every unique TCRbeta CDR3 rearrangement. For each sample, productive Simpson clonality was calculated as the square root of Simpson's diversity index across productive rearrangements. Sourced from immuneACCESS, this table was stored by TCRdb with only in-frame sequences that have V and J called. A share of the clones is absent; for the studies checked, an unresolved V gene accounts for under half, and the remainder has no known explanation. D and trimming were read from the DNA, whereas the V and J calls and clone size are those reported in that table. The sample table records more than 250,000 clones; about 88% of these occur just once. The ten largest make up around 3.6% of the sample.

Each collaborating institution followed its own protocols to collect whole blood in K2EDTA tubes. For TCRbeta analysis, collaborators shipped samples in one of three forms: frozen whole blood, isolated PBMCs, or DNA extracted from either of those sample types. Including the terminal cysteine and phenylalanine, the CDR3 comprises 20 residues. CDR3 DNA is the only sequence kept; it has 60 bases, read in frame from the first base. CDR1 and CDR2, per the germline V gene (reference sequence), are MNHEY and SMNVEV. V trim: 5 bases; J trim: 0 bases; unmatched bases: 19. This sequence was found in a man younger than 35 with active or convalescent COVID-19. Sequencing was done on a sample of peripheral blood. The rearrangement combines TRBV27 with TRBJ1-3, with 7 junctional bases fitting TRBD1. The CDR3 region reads CASSATGQDKPHRSGNTIYF. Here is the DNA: TGTGCCAGCAGTGCGACAGGGCAGGATAAGCCTCACCGCTCTGGAAACACCATATATTTT.